The source of this T cell receptor beta chain is a study of shared clonotypes between healthy human individuals. Study in general: For every donor, three CD4 naive, three CD4 memory, two CD8 naive and one CD8 memory plates were used.

Assay: immunoSEQ multiplex PCR; the TCRdb copy retains only in-frame clones and omits some. Of 950,000 to 1,300,000 clones in the sample, about 75% were seen once. V was pared by 5 bases and J by 10 bases, with 17 bases between. The germline CDR1 and CDR2 sequences are KGHSH and LQKENI. The CDR3 runs to 13 residues. Study results and limitations: Sampling included only blood; tissue repertoires likely differ.

This clone was observed a few times. Antigen specificity is unknown. The TCR originated in a man aged 18-30 years in good health. Sequencing was performed on memory CD4+ T cells sorted from blood. The subset: CD45RA-negative fraction. The V and J genes are TRBV18 and TRBJ2-5; TRBD2 might be the D (5 bases). The CDR3 here is CASSRERTGRQYF. As DNA, the CDR3 is TGTGCCAGCTCAAGAGAGCGGACCGGGCGCCAGTACTTC.